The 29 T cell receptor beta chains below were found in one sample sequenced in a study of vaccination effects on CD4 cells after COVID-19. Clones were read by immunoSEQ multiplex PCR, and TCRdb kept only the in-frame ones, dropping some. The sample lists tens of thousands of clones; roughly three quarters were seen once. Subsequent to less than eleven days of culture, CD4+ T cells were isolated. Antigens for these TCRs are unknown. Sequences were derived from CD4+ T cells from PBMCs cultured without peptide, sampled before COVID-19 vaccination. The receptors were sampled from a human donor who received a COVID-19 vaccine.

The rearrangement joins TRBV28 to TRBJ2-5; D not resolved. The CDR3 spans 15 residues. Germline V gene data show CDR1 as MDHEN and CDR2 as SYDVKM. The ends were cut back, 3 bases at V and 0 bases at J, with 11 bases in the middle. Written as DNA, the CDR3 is TGTGCCAGCAGTTTTGAGCCAGCCTACCAAGAGACCCAGTACTTC. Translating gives CASSFEPAYQETQYF.

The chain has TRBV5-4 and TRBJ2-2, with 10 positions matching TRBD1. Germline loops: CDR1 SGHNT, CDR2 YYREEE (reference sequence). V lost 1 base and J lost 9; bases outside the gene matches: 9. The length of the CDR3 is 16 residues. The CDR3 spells CASSLPDRGIHRELFF. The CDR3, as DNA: TGTGCCAGCAGCTTGCCGGACAGGGGGATCCACCGGGAGCTGTTTTTT.

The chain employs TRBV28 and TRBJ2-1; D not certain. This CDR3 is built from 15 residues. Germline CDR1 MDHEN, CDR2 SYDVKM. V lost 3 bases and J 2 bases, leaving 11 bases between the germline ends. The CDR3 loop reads CASSFHGNTYNEQFF. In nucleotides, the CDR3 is TGTGCCAGCAGTTTTCATGGTAATACCTACAATGAGCAGTTCTTC.

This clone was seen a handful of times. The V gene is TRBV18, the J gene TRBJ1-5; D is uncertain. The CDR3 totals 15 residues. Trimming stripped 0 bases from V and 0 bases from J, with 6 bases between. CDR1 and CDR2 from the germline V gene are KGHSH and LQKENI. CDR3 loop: CASSPPLDSNQPQHF. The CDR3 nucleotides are TGTGCCAGCTCACCACCTTTGGATAGCAATCAGCCCCAGCATTTT.

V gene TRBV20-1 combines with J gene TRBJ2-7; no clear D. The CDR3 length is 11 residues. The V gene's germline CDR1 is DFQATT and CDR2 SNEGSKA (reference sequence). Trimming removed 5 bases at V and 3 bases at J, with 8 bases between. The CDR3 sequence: CSASDNYEQYV. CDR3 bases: TGCAGTGCTTCTGATAACTACGAGCAGTACGTC.

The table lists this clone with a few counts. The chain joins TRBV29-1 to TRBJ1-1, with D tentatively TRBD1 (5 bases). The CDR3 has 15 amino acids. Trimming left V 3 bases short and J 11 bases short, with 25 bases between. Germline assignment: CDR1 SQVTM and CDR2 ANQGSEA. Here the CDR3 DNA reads TGCAGCGTTGACCCCCTTGGGGAGCTTTCGGGGACGGCTTTCTTT. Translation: CSVDPLGELSGTAFF.

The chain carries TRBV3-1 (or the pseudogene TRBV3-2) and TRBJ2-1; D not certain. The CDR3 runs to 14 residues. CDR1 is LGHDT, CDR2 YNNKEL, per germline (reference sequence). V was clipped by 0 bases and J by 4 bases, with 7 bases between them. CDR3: CASSQDPGYNEQFF. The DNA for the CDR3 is TGTGCCAGCAGCCAAGACCCCGGATACAATGAGCAGTTCTTC.

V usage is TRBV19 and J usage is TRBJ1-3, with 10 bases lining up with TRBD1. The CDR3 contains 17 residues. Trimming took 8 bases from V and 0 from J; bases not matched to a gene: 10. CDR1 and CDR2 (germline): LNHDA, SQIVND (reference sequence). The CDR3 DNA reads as TGTGCCAGTCGGGACAGGGGCTCTTACTACTCTGGAAACACCATATATTTT. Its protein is CASRDRGSYYSGNTIYF.

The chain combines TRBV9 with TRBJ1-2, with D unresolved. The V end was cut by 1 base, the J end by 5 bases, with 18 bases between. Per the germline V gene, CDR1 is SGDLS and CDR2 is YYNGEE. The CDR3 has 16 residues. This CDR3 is CASSVTQTLIGYGYTF. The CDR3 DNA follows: TGTGCCAGCAGCGTAACCCAGACATTGATAGGGTATGGCTACACCTTC.

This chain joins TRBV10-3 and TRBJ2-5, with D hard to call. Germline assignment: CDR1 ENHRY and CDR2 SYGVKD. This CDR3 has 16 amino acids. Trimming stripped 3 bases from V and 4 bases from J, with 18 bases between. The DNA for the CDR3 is TGTGCCATCAGTGATCCCATGGGTTTGGGCGTAGAGACCCAGTACTTC. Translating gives CAISDPMGLGVETQYF.

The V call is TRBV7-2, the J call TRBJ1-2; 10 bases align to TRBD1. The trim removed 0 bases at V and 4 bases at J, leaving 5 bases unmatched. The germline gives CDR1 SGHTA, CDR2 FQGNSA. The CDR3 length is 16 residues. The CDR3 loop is CASSLAWTGGGYGYTF. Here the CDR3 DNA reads TGTGCCAGCAGCTTAGCTTGGACAGGGGGAGGCTATGGCTACACCTTC.

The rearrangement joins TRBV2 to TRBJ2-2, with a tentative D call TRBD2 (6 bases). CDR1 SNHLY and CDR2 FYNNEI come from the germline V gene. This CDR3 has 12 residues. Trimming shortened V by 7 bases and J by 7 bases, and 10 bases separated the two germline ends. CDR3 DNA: TGTGCCAGCACCGGGCGGGGCGGGGAGCTGTTTTTT. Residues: CASTGRGGELFF.

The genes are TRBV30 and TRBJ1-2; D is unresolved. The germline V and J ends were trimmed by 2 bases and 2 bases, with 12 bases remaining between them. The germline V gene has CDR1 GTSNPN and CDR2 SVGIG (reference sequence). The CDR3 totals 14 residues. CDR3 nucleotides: TGTGCCTGGAGTCAAACGGGTTCGAACTATGGCTACACCTTC. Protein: CAWSQTGSNYGYTF.

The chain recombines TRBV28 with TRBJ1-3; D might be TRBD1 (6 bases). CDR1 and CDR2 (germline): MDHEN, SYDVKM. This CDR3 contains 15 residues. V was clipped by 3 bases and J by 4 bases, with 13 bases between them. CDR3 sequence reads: CASSFPGGIGNTIYF. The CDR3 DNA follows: TGTGCCAGCAGTTTCCCGGGGGGCATAGGAAACACCATATATTTT.

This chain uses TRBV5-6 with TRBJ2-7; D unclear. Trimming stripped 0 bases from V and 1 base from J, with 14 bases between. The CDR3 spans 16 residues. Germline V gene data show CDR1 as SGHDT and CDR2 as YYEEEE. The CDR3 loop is CASSLVGATASYEQYV. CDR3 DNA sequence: TGTGCCAGCAGCTTGGTTGGCGCCACCGCGTCCTACGAGCAGTACGTC.

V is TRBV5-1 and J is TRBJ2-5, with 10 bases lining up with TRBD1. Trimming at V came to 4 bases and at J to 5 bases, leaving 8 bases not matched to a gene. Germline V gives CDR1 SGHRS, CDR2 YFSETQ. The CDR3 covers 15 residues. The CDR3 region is CASSPQTGGTETQYF. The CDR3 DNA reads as TGCGCCAGCAGCCCGCAGACAGGGGGCACTGAGACCCAGTACTTC. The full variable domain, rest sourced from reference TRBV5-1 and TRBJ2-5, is KAGVTQTPRYLIKTRGQQVTLSCSPISGHRSVSWYQQTPGQGLQFLFEYFSETQRNKGNFPGRFSGRQFSNSRSEMNVSTLELGDSALYLCASSPQTGGTETQYFGPGTRLLVL.

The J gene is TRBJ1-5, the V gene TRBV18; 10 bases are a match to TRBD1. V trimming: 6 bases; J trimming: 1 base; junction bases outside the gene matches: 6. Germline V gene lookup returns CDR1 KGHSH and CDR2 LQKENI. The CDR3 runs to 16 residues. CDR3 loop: CASSRGTGESNQPQHF. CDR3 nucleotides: TGTGCCAGCTCGCGGGGGACAGGGGAAAGCAATCAGCCCCAGCATTTT.

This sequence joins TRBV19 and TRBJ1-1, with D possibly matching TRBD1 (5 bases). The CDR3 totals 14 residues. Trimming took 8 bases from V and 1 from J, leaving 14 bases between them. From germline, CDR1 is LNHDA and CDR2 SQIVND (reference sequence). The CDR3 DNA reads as TGTGCCAGTGGCCCGGGGCAGTCGAACACTGAAGCTTTCTTT. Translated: CASGPGQSNTEAFF.

The CDR3, as DNA: TGTGCCAGCAGCTTAAGCAGGAGCCAAGAGACCCAGTACTTC. Translated: CASSLSRSQETQYF. V usage is TRBV11-1 and J usage is TRBJ2-5, with D unresolved. Germline assignment: CDR1 SGHAT and CDR2 FQDESV (reference sequence). Trimming took 2 bases from V and 1 from J, leaving 8 bases between them. This CDR3 is built from 14 residues.

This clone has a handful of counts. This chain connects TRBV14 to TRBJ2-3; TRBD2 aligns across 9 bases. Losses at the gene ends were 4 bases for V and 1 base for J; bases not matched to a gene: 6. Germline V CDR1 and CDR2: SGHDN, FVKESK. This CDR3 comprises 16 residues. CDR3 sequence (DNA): TGTGCCAGCAGCCCCTGGACTAGCGCCGGCACAGATACGCAGTATTTT. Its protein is CASSPWTSAGTDTQYF.

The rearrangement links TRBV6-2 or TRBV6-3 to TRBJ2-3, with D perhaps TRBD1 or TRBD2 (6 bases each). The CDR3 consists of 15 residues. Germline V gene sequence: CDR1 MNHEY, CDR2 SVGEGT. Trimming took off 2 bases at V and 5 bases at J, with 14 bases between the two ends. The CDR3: CASSYGGGHGDTQYF. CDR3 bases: TGTGCCAGCAGTTACGGTGGGGGGCACGGAGATACGCAGTATTTT.

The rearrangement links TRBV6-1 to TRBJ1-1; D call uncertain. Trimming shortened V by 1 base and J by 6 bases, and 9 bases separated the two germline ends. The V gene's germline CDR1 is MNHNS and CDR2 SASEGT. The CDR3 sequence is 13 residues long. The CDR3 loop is CASSEVVPPEAFF. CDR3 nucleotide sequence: TGTGCCAGCAGTGAAGTTGTACCACCTGAAGCTTTCTTT.

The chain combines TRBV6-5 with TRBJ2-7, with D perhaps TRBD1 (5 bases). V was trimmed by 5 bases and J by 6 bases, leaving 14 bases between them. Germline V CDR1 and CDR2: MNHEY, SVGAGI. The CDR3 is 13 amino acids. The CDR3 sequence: CASSRAGYGEQYV. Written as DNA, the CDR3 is TGTGCCAGCAGTCGAGCAGGGTACGGCGAGCAGTACGTC.

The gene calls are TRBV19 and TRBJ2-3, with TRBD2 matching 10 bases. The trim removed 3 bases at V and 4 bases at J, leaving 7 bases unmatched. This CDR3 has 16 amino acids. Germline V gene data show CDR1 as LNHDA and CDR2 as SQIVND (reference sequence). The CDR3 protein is CASSITAGGHSDTQYF. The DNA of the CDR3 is TGTGCCAGTAGTATCACAGCGGGGGGGCATTCAGATACGCAGTATTTT.

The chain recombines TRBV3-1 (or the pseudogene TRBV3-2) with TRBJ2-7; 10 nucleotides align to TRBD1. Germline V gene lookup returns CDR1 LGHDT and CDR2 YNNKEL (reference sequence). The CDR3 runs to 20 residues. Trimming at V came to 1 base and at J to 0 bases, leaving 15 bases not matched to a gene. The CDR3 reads CASSQAPTGGSGIASYEQYV. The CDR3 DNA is TGTGCCAGCAGCCAAGCCCCGACAGGGGGCTCAGGGATTGCCTCCTACGAGCAGTACGTC.

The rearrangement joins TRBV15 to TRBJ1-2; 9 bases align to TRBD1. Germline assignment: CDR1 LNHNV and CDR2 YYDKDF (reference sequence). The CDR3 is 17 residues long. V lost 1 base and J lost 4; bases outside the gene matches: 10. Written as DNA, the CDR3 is TGTGCCACCAGCAGAGGCCGATCGGGACAGGGAGCCTATGGCTACACCTTC. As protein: CATSRGRSGQGAYGYTF.

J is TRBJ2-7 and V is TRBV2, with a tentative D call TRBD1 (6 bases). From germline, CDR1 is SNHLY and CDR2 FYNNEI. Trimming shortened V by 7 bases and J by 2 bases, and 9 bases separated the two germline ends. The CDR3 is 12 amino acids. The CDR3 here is CASMWTAYEQYV. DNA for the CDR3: TGTGCCAGCATGTGGACAGCCTACGAGCAGTACGTC.

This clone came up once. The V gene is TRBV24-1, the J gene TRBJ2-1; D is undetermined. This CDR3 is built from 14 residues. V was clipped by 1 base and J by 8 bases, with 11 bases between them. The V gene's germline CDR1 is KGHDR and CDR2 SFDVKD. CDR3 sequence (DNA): TGTGCCACCAGTGATTTAAACTTTGGGGATGAGCAGTTCTTC. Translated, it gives CATSDLNFGDEQFF.

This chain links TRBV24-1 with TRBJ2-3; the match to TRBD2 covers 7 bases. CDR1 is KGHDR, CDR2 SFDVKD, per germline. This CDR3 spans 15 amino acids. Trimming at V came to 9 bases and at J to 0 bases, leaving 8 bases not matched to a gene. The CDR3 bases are TGTGCCACCCGAGCGACTAGCCCCAGCACAGATACGCAGTATTTT. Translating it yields CATRATSPSTDTQYF.